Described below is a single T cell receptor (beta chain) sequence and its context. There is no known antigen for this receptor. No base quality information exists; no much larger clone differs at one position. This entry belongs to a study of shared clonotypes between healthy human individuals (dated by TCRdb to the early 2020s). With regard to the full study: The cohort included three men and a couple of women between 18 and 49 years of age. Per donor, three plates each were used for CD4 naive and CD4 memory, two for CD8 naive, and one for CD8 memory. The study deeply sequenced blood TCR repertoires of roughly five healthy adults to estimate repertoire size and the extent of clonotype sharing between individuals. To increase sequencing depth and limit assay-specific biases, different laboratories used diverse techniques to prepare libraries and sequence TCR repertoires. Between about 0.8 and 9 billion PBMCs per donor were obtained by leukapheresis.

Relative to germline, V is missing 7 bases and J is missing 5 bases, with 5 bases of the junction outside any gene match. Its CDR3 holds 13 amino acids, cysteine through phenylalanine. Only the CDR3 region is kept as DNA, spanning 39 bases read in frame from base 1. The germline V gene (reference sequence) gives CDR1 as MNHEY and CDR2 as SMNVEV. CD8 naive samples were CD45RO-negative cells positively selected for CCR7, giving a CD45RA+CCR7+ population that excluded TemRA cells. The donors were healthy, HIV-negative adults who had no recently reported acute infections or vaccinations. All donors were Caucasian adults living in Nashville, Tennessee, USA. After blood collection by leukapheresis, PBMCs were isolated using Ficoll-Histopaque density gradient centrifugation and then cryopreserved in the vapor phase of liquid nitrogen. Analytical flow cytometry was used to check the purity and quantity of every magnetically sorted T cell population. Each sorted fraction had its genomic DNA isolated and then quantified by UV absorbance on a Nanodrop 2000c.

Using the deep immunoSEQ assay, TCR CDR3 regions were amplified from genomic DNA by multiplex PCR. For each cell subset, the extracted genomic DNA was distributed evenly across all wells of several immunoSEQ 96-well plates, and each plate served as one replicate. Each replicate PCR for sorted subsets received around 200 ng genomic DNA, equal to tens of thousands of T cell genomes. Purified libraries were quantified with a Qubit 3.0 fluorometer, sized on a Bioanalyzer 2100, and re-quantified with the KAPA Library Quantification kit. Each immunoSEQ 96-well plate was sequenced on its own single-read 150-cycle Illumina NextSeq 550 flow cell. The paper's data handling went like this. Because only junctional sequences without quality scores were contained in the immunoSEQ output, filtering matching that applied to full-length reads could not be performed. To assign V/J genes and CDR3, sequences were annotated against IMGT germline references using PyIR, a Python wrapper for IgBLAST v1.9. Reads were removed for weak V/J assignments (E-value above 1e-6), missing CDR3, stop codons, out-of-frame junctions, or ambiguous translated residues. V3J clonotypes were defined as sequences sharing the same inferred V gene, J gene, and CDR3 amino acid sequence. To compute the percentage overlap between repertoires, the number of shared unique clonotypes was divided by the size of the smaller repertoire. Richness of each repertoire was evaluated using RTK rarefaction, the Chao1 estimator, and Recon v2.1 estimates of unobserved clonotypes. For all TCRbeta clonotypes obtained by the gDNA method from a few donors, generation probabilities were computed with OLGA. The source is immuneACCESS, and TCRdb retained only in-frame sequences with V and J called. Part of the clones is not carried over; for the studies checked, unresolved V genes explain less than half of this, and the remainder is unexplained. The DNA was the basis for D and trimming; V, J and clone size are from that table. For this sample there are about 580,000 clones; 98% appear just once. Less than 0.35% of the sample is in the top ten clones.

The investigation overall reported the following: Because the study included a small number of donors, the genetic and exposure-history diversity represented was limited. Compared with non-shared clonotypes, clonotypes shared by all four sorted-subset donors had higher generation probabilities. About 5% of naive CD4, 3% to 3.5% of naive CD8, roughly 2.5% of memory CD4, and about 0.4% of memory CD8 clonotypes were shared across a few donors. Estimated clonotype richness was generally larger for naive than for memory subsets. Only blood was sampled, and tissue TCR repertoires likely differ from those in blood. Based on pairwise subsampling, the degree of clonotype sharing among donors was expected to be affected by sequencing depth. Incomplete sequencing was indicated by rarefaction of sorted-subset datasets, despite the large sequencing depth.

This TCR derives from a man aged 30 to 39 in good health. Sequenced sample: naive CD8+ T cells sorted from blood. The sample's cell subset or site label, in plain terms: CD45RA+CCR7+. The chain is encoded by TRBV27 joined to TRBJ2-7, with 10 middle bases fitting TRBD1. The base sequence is TGTGCCAGCACTTTGACAGGGGGCCACGAGCAGTACTTC. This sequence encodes CASTLTGGHEQYF.